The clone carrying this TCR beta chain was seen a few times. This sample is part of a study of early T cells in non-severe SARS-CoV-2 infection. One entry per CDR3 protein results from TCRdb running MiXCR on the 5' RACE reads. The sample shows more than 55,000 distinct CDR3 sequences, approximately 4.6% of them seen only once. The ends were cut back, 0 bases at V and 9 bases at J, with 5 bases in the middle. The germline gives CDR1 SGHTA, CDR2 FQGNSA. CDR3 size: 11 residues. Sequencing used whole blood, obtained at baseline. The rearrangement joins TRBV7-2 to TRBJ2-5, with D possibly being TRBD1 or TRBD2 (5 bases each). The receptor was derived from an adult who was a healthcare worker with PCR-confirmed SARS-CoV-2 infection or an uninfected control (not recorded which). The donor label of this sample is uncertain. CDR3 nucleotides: TGTGCCAGCAGCTTAGCGGGGGCCCAGTACTTC. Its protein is CASSLAGAQYF.